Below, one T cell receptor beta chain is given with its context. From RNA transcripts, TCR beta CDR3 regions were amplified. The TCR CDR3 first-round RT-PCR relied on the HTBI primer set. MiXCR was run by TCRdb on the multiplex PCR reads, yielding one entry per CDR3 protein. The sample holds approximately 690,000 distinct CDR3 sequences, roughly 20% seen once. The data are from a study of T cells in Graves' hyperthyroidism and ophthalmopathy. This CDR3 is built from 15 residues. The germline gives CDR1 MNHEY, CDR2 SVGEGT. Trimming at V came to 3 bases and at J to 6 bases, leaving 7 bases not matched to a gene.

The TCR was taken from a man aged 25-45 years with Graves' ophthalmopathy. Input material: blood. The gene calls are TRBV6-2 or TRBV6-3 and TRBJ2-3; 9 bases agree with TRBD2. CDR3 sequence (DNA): TGTGCCAGCAGTTATAGCGGGAGAGGTCGGGATACGCAGTATTTT. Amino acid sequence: CASSYSGRGRDTQYF.